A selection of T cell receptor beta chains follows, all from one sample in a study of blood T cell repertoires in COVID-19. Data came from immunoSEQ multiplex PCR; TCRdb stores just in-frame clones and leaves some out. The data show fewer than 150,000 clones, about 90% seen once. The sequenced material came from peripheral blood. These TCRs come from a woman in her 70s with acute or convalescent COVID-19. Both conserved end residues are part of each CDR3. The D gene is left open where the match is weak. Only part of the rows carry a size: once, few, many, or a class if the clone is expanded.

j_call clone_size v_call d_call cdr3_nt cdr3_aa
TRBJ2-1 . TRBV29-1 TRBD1 TGCAGCGTCCAGGGGGTCTCCTACAATGAGCAGTTCTTC CSVQGVSYNEQFF
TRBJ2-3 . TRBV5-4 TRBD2 TGTGCCAGCAGCCGAGGACTAGCGGCGACAGATACGCAGTATTTT CASSRGLAATDTQYF
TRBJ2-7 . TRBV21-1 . TGTGCCAGCAGCAAATGGGACAGGGAAGGAGGGGAGCAGTACTTC CASSKWDREGGEQYF
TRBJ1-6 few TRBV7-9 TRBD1 TGTGCCAGCAGCTTATCGGGACAGCTTAATTCACCCCTCCACTTT CASSLSGQLNSPLHF
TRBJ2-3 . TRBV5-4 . TGTGCCAGCAGCTTGGCGGGGGGCCCCACAGATACGCAGTATTTT CASSLAGGPTDTQYF
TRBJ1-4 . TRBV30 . TGTGCCTGGAGGGTCCCGGGGAGGCCGCGGGGTGAAAAACTGTTTTTT CAWRVPGRPRGEKLFF
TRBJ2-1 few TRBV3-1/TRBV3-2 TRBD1 TGTGCCAGCAGCTCGGGACAGGGGTCCAATGAGCAGTTCTTC CASSSGQGSNEQFF
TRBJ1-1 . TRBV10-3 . TGTGCCATCAGTGCCCTACAGGGAGACACTGAAGCTTTCTTT CAISALQGDTEAFF
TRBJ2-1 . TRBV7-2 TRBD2 TGTGCCAGCAGCTTCCTAGCGGGGTTAACCAATGAGCAGTTCTTC CASSFLAGLTNEQFF
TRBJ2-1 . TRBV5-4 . TGTGCCAGCAGCCCCAGAGGCTCCTACAATGAGCAGTTCTTC CASSPRGSYNEQFF
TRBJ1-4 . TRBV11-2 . TGTGCCAGCAGGCCTTCCGGGACAACTAATGAAAAACTGTTTTTT CASRPSGTTNEKLFF
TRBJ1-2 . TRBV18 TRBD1 TGTGCCAGCTCACTATTCCGGACAGGGCATGGCTACACCTTC CASSLFRTGHGYTF
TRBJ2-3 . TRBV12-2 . TGTGCAAGTCGCTTACCGGACCCACACCTTAGCGGGAAAAGCACAGATACGCAGTATTTT CASRLPDPHLSGKSTDTQYF
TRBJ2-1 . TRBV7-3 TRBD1 TGTGCCAGCAGCTTAACGACAGGGGCCACCTACAATGAGCAGTTCTTC CASSLTTGATYNEQFF
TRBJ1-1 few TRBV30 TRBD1 TGTGCCTGGAGCACCCGACAGGGGAACACTGAAGCTTTCTTT CAWSTRQGNTEAFF
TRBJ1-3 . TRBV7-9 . TGTGCCAGCAGCCGAGTTACAGGGTCGGGAGGAAACACCATATATTTT CASSRVTGSGGNTIYF
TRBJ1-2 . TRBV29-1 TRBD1 TGCAGCGCCAGTGGGACAGGGACGGACTATGGCTACACCTTC CSASGTGTDYGYTF
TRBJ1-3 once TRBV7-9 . TGTGCCAGCAGCAAAGGGGCAGACCTGTCTGGAAACACCATATATTTT CASSKGADLSGNTIYF
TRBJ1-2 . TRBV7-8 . TGTGCCAGCAGCTTAGCGCGTGTGCTTCCAGGTGGCTACACCTTC CASSLARVLPGGYTF
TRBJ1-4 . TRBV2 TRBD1 TGTGCCAGCAGATTAGACAGGGGCGAAGGGTTCGAACTGTTTTTT CASRLDRGEGFELFF
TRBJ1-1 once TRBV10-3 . TGTGCCATCAGTGAGCCCTCGGTGTCGACTGAAGCTTTCTTT CAISEPSVSTEAFF
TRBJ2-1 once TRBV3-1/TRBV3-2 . TGTGCCAGCAGCCAGCGTGTCTCCACGGGGAATGAGCAGTTCTTC CASSQRVSTGNEQFF
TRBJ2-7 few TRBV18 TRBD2 TGTGCCAGCTCACCCGGGGGGATCTACGAGCAGTACTTC CASSPGGIYEQYF
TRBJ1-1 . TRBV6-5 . TGTGCCAGCAGCTCGACAGGTCCGAACACTGAAGCTTTCTTT CASSSTGPNTEAFF
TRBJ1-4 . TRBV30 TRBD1 TGTGCCGGGGGGGCGACAGGGGTTAATGAAAAACTGTTTTTT CAGGATGVNEKLFF